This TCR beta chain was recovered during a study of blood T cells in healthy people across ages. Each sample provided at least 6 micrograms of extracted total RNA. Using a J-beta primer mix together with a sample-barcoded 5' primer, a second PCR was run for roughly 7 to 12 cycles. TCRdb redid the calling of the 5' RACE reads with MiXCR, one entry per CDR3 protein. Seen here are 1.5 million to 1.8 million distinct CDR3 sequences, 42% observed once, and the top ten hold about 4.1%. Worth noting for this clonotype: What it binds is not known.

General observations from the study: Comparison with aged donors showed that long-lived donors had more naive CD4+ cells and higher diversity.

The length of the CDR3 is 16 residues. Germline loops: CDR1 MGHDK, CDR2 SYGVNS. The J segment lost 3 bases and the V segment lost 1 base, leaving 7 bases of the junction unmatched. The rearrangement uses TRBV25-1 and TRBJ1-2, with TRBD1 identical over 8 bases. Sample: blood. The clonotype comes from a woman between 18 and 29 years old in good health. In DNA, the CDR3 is TGTGCCAGCAGTGAATCTCCAGGACAGGGAGACTATGGCTACACCTTC. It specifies CASSESPGQGDYGYTF.